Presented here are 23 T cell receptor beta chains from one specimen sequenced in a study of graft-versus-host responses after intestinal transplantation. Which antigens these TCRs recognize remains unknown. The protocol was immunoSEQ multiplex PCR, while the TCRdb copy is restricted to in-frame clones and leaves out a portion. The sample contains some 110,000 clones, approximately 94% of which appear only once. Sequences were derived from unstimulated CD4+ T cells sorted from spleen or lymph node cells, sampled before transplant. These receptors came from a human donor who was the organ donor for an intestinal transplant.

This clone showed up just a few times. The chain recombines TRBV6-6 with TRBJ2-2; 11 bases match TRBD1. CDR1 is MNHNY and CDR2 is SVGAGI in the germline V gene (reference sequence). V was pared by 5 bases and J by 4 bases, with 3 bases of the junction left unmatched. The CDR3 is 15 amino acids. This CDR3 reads CASSAGTGGTGELFF. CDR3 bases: TGTGCCAGCAGTGCCGGGACAGGGGGCACCGGGGAGCTGTTTTTT.

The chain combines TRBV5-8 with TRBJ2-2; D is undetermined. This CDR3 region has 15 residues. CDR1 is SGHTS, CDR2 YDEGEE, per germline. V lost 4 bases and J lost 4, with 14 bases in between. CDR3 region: CASSTDRYITGELFF. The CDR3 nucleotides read TGTGCCAGCAGCACGGACCGATATATCACCGGGGAGCTGTTTTTT.

The CDR3 reads CASSPQRERAYNEQFF. In DNA form, the CDR3 reads TGCGCCAGCAGCCCACAGCGGGAGCGGGCCTACAATGAGCAGTTCTTC. J is TRBJ2-1 and V is TRBV4-1; 8 bases are a match to TRBD2. The length of the CDR3 is 16 residues. In germline, CDR1 is MGHRA, CDR2 YSYEKL. Trimming removed 4 bases from V and 2 bases from J; junction bases left unmatched: 7.

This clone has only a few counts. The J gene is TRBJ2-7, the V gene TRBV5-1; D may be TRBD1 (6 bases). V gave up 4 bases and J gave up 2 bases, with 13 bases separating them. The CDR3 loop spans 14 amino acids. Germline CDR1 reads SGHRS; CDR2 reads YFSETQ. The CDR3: CASSPNTGTYEQYF. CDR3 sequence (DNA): TGCGCCAGCAGCCCAAATACAGGGACCTACGAGCAGTACTTC.

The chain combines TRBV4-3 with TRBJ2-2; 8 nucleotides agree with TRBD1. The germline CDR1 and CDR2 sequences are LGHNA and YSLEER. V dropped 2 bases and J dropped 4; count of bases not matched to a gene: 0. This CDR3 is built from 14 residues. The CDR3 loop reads CASSQTGGTGELFF. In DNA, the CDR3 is TGCGCCAGCAGCCAAACAGGGGGCACCGGGGAGCTGTTTTTT.

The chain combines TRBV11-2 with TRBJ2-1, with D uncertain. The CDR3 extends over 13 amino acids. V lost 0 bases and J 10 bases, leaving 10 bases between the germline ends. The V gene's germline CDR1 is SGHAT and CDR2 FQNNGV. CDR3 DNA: TGTGCCAGCAGCTTAGACCCCACTGGGGAGCAGTTCTTC. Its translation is CASSLDPTGEQFF.

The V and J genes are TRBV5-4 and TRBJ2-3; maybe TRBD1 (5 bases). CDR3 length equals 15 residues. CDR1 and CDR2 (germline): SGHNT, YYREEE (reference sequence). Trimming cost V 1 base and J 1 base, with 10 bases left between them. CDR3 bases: TGTGCCAGCAGCTTGAGTTTAGGGGGCACAGATACGCAGTATTTT. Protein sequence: CASSLSLGGTDTQYF.

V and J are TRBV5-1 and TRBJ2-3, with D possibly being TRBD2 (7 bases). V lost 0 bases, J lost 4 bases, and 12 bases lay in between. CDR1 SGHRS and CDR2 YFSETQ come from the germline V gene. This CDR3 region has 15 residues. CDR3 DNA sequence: TGCGCCAGCAGCTTGGCGGGGGGCGCGGCAGATACGCAGTATTTT. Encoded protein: CASSLAGGAADTQYF.

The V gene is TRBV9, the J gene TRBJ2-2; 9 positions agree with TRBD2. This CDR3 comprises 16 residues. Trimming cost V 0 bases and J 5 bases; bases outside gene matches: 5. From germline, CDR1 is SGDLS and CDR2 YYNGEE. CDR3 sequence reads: CASSVEAGGRTGELFF. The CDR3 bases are TGTGCCAGCAGCGTAGAAGCGGGAGGTAGGACCGGGGAGCTGTTTTTT.

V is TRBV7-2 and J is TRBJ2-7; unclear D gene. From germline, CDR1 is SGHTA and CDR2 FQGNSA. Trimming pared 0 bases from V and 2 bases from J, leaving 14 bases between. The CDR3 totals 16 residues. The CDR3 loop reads CASSLALETPPYEQYF. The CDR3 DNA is TGTGCCAGCAGCTTAGCTTTGGAGACTCCGCCCTACGAGCAGTACTTC.

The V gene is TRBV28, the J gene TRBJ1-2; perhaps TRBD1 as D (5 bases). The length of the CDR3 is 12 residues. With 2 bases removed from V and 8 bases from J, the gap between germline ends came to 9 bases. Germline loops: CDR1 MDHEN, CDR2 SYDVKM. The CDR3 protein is CASSLPGKGYTF. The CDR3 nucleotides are TGTGCCAGCAGTTTACCAGGGAAAGGCTACACCTTC.

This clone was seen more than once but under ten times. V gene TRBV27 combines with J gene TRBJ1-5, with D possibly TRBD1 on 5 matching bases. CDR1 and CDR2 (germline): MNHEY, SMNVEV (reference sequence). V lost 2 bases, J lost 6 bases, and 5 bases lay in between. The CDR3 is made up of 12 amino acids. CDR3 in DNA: TGTGCCAGCAGTTTAAGGGGTCAGCCCCAGCATTTT. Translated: CASSLRGQPQHF.

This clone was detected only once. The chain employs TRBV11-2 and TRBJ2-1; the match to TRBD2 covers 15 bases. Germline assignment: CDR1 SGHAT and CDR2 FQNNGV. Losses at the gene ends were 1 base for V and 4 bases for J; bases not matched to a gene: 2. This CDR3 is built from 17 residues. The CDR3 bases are TGTGCCAGCAGCTTAGCCGGGACTAGCGGGAGGTACAATGAGCAGTTCTTC. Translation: CASSLAGTSGRYNEQFF.

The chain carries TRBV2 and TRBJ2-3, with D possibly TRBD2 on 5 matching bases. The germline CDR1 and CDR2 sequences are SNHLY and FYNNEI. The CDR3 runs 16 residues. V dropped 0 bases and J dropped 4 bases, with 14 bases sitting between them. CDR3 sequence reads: CASSEAGRRFPDTQYF. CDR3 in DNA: TGTGCCAGCAGTGAAGCAGGGAGAAGGTTTCCAGATACGCAGTATTTT.

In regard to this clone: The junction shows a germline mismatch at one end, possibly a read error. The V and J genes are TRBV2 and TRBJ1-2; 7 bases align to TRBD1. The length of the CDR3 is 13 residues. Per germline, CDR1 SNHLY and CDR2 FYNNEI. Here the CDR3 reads CASSEDREGGYTF. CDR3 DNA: TGTGCCAGCAGCGAAGACAGGGAGGGTGGCTACACCTTC.

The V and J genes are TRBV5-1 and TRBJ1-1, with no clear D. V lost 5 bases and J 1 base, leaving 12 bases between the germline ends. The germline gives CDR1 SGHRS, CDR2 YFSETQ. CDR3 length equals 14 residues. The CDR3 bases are TGCGCCAGCAGTCGAAGCATAGAGAACACTGAAGCTTTCTTT. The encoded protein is CASSRSIENTEAFF.

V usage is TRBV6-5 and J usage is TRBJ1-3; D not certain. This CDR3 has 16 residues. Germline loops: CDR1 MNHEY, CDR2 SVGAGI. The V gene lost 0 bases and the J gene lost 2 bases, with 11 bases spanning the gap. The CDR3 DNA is TGTGCCAGCAGTTACTCCGCGCTCGCCACTGGAAACACCATATATTTT. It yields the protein CASSYSALATGNTIYF.

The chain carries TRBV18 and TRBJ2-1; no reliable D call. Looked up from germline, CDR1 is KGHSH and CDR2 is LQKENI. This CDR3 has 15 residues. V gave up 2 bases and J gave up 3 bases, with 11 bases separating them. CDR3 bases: TGTGCCAGCTCACCAGTGGCACCAAACTACAATGAGCAGTTCTTC. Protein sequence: CASSPVAPNYNEQFF.

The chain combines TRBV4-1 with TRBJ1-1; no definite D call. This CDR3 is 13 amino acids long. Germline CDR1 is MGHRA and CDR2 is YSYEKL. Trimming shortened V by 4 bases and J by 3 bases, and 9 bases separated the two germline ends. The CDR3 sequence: CASSLLPDTEAFF. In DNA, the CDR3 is TGCGCCAGCAGCCTCCTCCCCGACACTGAAGCTTTCTTT.

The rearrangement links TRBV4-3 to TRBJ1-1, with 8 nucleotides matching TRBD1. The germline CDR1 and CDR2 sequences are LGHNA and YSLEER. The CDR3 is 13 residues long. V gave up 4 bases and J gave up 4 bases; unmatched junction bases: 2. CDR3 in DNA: TGCGCCAGCAGCCGACAGGGGACCACTGAAGCTTTCTTT. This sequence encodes CASSRQGTTEAFF.

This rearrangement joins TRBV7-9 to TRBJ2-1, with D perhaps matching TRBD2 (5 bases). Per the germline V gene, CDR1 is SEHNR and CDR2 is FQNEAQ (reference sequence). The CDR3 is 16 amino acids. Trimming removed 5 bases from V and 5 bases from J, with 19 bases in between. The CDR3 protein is CASSHRERAYDNEQFF. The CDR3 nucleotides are TGTGCCAGCAGCCACCGGGAAAGGGCCTATGACAATGAGCAGTTCTTC.

The CDR3 coding sequence is TGTGCCACCAGCAGAGAAGTAGGCTACAATGAGCAGTTCTTC. Its translation is CATSREVGYNEQFF. The chain uses TRBV15 and TRBJ2-1, with D unresolved. This CDR3 region has 14 residues. Germline V gene data show CDR1 as LNHNV and CDR2 as YYDKDF (reference sequence). V shed 0 bases and J shed 3 bases, with 6 bases lying between them.

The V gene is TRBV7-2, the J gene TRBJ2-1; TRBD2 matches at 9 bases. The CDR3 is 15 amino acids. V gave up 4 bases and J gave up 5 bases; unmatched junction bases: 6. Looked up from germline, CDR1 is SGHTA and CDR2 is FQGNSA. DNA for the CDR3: TGTGCCAGCAGCTCCATAGCGGGAGACCACAATGAGCAGTTCTTC. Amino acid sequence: CASSSIAGDHNEQFF.